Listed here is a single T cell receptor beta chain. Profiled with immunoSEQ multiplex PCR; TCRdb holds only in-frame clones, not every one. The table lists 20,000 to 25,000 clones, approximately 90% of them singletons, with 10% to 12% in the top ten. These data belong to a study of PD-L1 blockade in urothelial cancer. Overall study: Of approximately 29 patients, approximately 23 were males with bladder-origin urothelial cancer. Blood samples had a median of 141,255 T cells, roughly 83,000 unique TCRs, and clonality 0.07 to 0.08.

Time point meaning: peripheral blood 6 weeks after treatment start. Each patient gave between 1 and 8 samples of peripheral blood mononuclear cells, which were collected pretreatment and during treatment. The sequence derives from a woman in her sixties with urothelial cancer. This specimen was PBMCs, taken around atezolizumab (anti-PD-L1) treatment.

The CDR3, as DNA: TGTGCCAGCTTAGAGGGTTATAATCAGCCCCAGCATTTT. It yields the protein CASLEGYNQPQHF. The chain combines TRBV28 with TRBJ1-5; D not resolved. This CDR3 region has 13 residues. Looked up from germline, CDR1 is MDHEN and CDR2 is SYDVKM. V lost 8 bases and J 4 bases, leaving 12 bases between the germline ends. Variable domain in full (rest from reference TRBV28 and TRBJ1-5): DVKVTQSSRYLVKRTGEKVFLECVQDMDHENMFWYRQDPGLGLRLIYFSYDVKMKEKGDIPEGYSVSREKKERFSLILESASTNQTSMYLCASLEGYNQPQHFGDGTRLSIL.